This record looks at one TCR beta chain sequence and its context. Its target is unknown. Researchers used genomic DNA as the template to profile TCR beta VDJ and CDR3. TCRdb reprocessed the reads via MiXCR and lists one record per CDR3 protein. The sample holds fewer than 250,000 distinct CDR3 sequences, more than 45% seen once. This CDR3 contains 16 residues. The V and J ends lost 6 bases and 1 base, in that order; junction bases with no gene match: 9. The germline CDR1 and CDR2 sequences are MDHEN and SYDVKM. The record originates from a study of CD8+CD57+ T cells in acquired aplastic anemia. Overall study findings and caveats: CD8+ Simpson's diversity in patients was not significantly different from that in controls.

Patients picked for sequencing had shown CD8+CD57+ cell expansion detected by flow cytometry. This TCR derives from a human donor with aplastic anemia. V gene TRBV28 combines with J gene TRBJ2-1; 7 bases line up with TRBD1. The sample was sorted CD4+, CD8+, or CD8+CD57+ T cells (not recorded which) from PBMCs. The CDR3 loop is CASRPRQGDSYNEQFF. CDR3 bases: TGTGCCAGCAGACCCCGACAGGGCGATTCCTACAATGAGCAGTTCTTC.